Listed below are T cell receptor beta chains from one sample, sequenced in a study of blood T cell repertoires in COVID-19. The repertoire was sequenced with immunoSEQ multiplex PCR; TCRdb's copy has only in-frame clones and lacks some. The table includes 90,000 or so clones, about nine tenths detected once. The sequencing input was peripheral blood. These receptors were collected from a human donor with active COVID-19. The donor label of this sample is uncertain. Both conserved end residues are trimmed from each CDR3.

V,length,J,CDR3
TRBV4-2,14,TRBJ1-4,AGSQEPARGAEKLF
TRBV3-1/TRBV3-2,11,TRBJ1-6,ASSPNPDKPLH
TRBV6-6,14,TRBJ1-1,ASSTPVVGRETEAF
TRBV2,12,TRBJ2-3,ATRYLKDTDTQY
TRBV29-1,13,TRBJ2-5,SVGGLAGERGTQY
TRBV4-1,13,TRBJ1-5,ASSPDRLTNQPQH
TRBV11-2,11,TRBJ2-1,ASSGGLANEQF
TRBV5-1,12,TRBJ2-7,ASLDTSQPYEQY
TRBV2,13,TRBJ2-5,ASIQLAGGQETQY
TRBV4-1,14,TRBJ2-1,ASSQEVQRGYNEQF
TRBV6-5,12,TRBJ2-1,ASTPGDSYNEQF
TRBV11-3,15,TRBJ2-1,ASSFGWASGGLNEQF
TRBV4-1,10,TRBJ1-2,ASSHDNYGYT
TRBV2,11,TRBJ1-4,ASGRDRGEKLF
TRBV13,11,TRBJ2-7,ASSFQTGNEQY
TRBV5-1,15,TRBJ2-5,ASSLPSSGGAEETQY
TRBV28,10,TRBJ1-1,ASRDRGREAF
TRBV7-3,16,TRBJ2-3,ASSLWSTGGISADTQY
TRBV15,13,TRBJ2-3,ATSMGLLGTDTQY
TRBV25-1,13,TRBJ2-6,ASSENSYGANVLT
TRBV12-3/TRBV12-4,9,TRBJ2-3,ASSFADTQY
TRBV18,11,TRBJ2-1,ASSKGGNPEQF
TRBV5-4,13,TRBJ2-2,ASSPLEIDTGELF
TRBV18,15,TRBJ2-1,ASSPLPTGSSYNEQF
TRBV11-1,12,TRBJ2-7,ASSPRTGGYEQY
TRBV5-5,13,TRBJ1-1,ASSLEGHTNTEAF
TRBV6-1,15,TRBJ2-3,ASSDIGGAGRADTQY
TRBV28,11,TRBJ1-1,ASSLGLNTEAF
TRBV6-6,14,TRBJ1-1,ASSPLGGAGGTEAF
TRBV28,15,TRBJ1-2,ASSPPDVGSRGYGYT
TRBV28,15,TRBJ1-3,ASSFSQGSGIGNTIY
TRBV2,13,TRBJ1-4,ASSRVPRTNEKLF
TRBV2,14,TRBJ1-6,ASSEARGRDNSPLH
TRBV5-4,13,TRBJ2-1,ASSPPREYLNEQF
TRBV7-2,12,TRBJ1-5,ASSPQGLDQPQH
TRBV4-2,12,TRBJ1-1,ASSPRGPRTEAF
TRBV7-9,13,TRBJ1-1,ASSLVGTGGTEAF
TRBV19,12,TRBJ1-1,ASSKSRANTEAF
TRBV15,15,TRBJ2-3,ATSRVREAGVTDTQY
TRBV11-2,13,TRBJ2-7,ANSPALSGGNEQY
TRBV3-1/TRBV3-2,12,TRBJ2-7,ASSHYGSYYEQY
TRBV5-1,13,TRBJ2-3,ASRRQGLDTDTQY
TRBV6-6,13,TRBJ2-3,ASRRGQGSTDTQY
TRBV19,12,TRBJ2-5,ASSMQGDVETQY
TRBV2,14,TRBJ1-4,ASRHLQPGGDEKLF
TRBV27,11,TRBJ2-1,ASSLAGDNEQF
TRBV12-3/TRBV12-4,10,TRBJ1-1,ASNRLGTEAF
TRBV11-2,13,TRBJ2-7,ASRPTGGRGYEQY
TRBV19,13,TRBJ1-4,ASSTGQGWSEKLF
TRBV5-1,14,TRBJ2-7,ASSSLSSGGSYEQY
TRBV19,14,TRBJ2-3,ASSLTSGGYTDTQY
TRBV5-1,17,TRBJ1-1,ASSPAVRDRGVKVTEAF
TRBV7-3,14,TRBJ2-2,ASSSTGAANTGELF
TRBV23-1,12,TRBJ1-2,ASSRATAPGGYT